The rows below give T cell receptor beta chains drawn from one sample of a study of blood T cell repertoires in COVID-19. Profiling relied on immunoSEQ multiplex PCR, and the TCRdb table lists in-frame clones only, not all of them. The sample includes 350,000 or so clones, approximately 88% of them seen just once. Sequenced: peripheral blood. Every receptor here comes from a woman between 25 and 40 years old with COVID-19, enrolled during active disease. Both conserved end residues are part of each CDR3. The order of the fields is CDR3 protein, CDR3 DNA, CDR3 length, V gene, clone size, J gene, D gene. The D gene is left open where the match is weak. Rows may omit the clone size; those that give it use once, few, many or a size class.

cdr3_aa: CASSIGTSGGYNEQFF
cdr3_nt: TGTGCCAGTAGTATAGGTACTAGCGGGGGATACAATGAGCAGTTCTTC
cdr3_length: 16
v_call: TRBV19
clone_size: -
j_call: TRBJ2-1
d_call: TRBD2

cdr3_aa: CASSGGRGSSQPQHF
cdr3_nt: TGTGCCAGCAGTGGTGGCAGGGGGAGTAGTCAGCCCCAGCATTTT
cdr3_length: 15
v_call: TRBV2
clone_size: -
j_call: TRBJ1-5
d_call: TRBD1

cdr3_aa: CSVGKGTGDSNEQFF
cdr3_nt: TGCAGCGTTGGGAAAGGGACAGGGGATAGCAATGAGCAGTTCTTC
cdr3_length: 15
v_call: TRBV29-1
clone_size: -
j_call: TRBJ2-1
d_call: TRBD1

cdr3_aa: CASSQSGTGKYGYTF
cdr3_nt: TGCGCCAGCAGCCAATCCGGGACAGGGAAATACGGCTACACCTTC
cdr3_length: 15
v_call: TRBV4-3
clone_size: -
j_call: TRBJ1-2
d_call: TRBD1

cdr3_aa: CASSTDRDYGYTF
cdr3_nt: TGCGCCAGCAGCACTGACAGAGACTATGGCTACACCTTC
cdr3_length: 13
v_call: TRBV4-1
clone_size: -
j_call: TRBJ1-2
d_call: -

cdr3_aa: CASSPQGPGNTIYF
cdr3_nt: TGTGCCAGCTCACCCCAGGGCCCTGGAAACACCATATATTTT
cdr3_length: 14
v_call: TRBV18
clone_size: -
j_call: TRBJ1-3
d_call: -

cdr3_aa: CASSPLPPGTGLNYGYTF
cdr3_nt: TGTGCCAGCAGTCCCCTACCGCCCGGGACAGGGCTAAACTATGGCTACACCTTC
cdr3_length: 18
v_call: TRBV27
clone_size: -
j_call: TRBJ1-2
d_call: TRBD1

cdr3_aa: CASSPQGGGEKLFF
cdr3_nt: TGTGCCAGCAGCCCGCAGGGAGGGGGAGAAAAACTGTTTTTT
cdr3_length: 14
v_call: TRBV3-1/TRBV3-2
clone_size: -
j_call: TRBJ1-4
d_call: -

cdr3_aa: CASSQGRQRNTGELFF
cdr3_nt: TGTGCCAGCAGCCAAGGACGGCAGCGGAACACCGGGGAGCTGTTTTTT
cdr3_length: 16
v_call: TRBV4-2
clone_size: -
j_call: TRBJ2-2
d_call: -

cdr3_aa: CASRTGGTEAFF
cdr3_nt: TGTGCCAGTAGAACAGGGGGAACTGAAGCTTTCTTT
cdr3_length: 12
v_call: TRBV19
clone_size: -
j_call: TRBJ1-1
d_call: TRBD1

cdr3_aa: CAGKLAGETKNIQYF
cdr3_nt: TGTGCTGGTAAACTAGCGGGGGAAACCAAAAACATTCAGTACTTC
cdr3_length: 15
v_call: TRBV12-5
clone_size: once
j_call: TRBJ2-4
d_call: TRBD2

cdr3_aa: CASSINSLSGNTIYF
cdr3_nt: TGTGCCAGTAGTATAAACAGCCTCTCTGGAAACACCATATATTTT
cdr3_length: 15
v_call: TRBV19
clone_size: -
j_call: TRBJ1-3
d_call: -

cdr3_aa: CASSLTDRAHYEQYF
cdr3_nt: TGTGCCAGCAGCTTAACCGACAGGGCTCACTACGAGCAGTACTTC
cdr3_length: 15
v_call: TRBV5-5
clone_size: -
j_call: TRBJ2-7
d_call: TRBD1

cdr3_aa: CASSERTVESNQPQHF
cdr3_nt: TGTGCCAGCAGTGAAAGAACAGTCGAAAGCAATCAGCCCCAGCATTTT
cdr3_length: 16
v_call: TRBV6-1
clone_size: -
j_call: TRBJ1-5
d_call: -

cdr3_aa: CASSRNRESYNEQFF
cdr3_nt: TGTGCCAGCAGTCGAAACAGAGAATCATACAATGAGCAGTTCTTC
cdr3_length: 15
v_call: TRBV2
clone_size: -
j_call: TRBJ2-1
d_call: -

cdr3_aa: CASSSRLAGGSTDTQYF
cdr3_nt: TGCGCCAGCAGCTCCCGACTAGCGGGGGGGAGCACAGATACGCAGTATTTT
cdr3_length: 17
v_call: TRBV5-1
clone_size: -
j_call: TRBJ2-3
d_call: TRBD2

cdr3_aa: CSVASRRTSGGNEQFF
cdr3_nt: TGCAGCGTTGCCTCCCGCCGGACTAGCGGGGGAAATGAGCAGTTCTTC
cdr3_length: 16
v_call: TRBV29-1
clone_size: -
j_call: TRBJ2-1
d_call: TRBD2

cdr3_aa: CASRSPWTEAFF
cdr3_nt: TGTGCCAGCAGGAGCCCTTGGACTGAAGCTTTCTTT
cdr3_length: 12
v_call: TRBV2
clone_size: few
j_call: TRBJ1-1
d_call: -

cdr3_aa: CASSLGAETQYF
cdr3_nt: TGTGCCAGCAGCTTAGGGGCGGAGACCCAGTACTTC
cdr3_length: 12
v_call: TRBV7-8
clone_size: few
j_call: TRBJ2-5
d_call: -

cdr3_aa: CASRTSPTTDTQYF
cdr3_nt: TGTGCCAGCAGGACTAGCCCCACCACAGATACGCAGTATTTT
cdr3_length: 14
v_call: TRBV6-5
clone_size: -
j_call: TRBJ2-3
d_call: TRBD2

cdr3_aa: CASSLAPAGSNQPQHF
cdr3_nt: TGTGCCAGCAGCTTAGCGCCGGCAGGTAGCAATCAGCCCCAGCATTTT
cdr3_length: 16
v_call: TRBV7-8
clone_size: -
j_call: TRBJ1-5
d_call: -

cdr3_aa: CASSSTAKANTGELFF
cdr3_nt: TGTGCCAGCAGTTCAACAGCTAAAGCGAACACCGGGGAGCTGTTTTTT
cdr3_length: 16
v_call: TRBV28
clone_size: -
j_call: TRBJ2-2
d_call: -

cdr3_aa: CASNPGQGTGELFF
cdr3_nt: TGTGCCAGCAACCCGGGACAGGGGACCGGGGAGCTGTTTTTT
cdr3_length: 14
v_call: TRBV6-6
clone_size: once
j_call: TRBJ2-2
d_call: TRBD1

cdr3_aa: CASSEATGNYGYTF
cdr3_nt: TGTGCCAGCAGTGAAGCGACAGGGAACTATGGCTACACCTTC
cdr3_length: 14
v_call: TRBV2
clone_size: -
j_call: TRBJ1-2
d_call: TRBD1

cdr3_aa: CASSQGFSGGETQYF
cdr3_nt: TGTGCCAGCAGCCAAGGCTTTAGCGGGGGAGAGACCCAGTACTTC
cdr3_length: 15
v_call: TRBV3-1/TRBV3-2
clone_size: many
j_call: TRBJ2-5
d_call: TRBD2

cdr3_aa: CATSRDQGSLPLHF
cdr3_nt: TGTGCCACCAGCAGAGATCAGGGCAGTCTCCCCCTCCACTTT
cdr3_length: 14
v_call: TRBV15
clone_size: -
j_call: TRBJ1-6
d_call: -

cdr3_aa: CASSVVGHRTDTQYF
cdr3_nt: TGTGCCAGCAGCGTAGTGGGACACCGCACAGATACGCAGTATTTT
cdr3_length: 15
v_call: TRBV9
clone_size: -
j_call: TRBJ2-3
d_call: -

cdr3_aa: CASSSTRDYTGKQETQYF
cdr3_nt: TGTGCCAGCTCCTCAACTAGGGACTACACCGGAAAACAAGAGACCCAGTACTTC
cdr3_length: 18
v_call: TRBV7-9
clone_size: -
j_call: TRBJ2-5
d_call: TRBD2

cdr3_aa: CASSPAGGARVGYTF
cdr3_nt: TGTGCCAGCAGCCCCGCGGGCGGGGCGCGGGTTGGCTACACCTTC
cdr3_length: 15
v_call: TRBV7-8
clone_size: -
j_call: TRBJ1-2
d_call: -

cdr3_aa: CASSPASGQPQHF
cdr3_nt: TGTGCCAGCAGTCCCGCCTCGGGGCAGCCCCAGCATTTT
cdr3_length: 13
v_call: TRBV27
clone_size: -
j_call: TRBJ1-5
d_call: -

cdr3_aa: CASSLAFGGNTIYF
cdr3_nt: TGCGCCAGCAGCTTGGCCTTCGGTGGAAACACCATATATTTT
cdr3_length: 14
v_call: TRBV5-1
clone_size: -
j_call: TRBJ1-3
d_call: -

cdr3_aa: CASSDSHYSNQPQHF
cdr3_nt: TGTGCCAGCAGTGATAGTCACTATAGCAATCAGCCCCAGCATTTT
cdr3_length: 15
v_call: TRBV6-1
clone_size: -
j_call: TRBJ1-5
d_call: -

cdr3_aa: CASRLAGDVIEAFF
cdr3_nt: TGTGCCAGCAGACTGGCAGGGGACGTAATTGAAGCTTTCTTT
cdr3_length: 14
v_call: TRBV11-1
clone_size: few
j_call: TRBJ1-1
d_call: -

cdr3_aa: CASSEEGGNQPQHF
cdr3_nt: TGTGCCAGCAGTGAGGAAGGAGGCAATCAGCCCCAGCATTTT
cdr3_length: 14
v_call: TRBV2
clone_size: -
j_call: TRBJ1-5
d_call: -

cdr3_aa: CASSGGDYQPQHF
cdr3_nt: TGTGCCTCTTCGGGGGGGGACTATCAGCCCCAGCATTTT
cdr3_length: 13
v_call: TRBV6-5
clone_size: -
j_call: TRBJ1-5
d_call: -

cdr3_aa: CASSYSSLRELNYGYTF
cdr3_nt: TGTGCCAGCAGTTACTCAAGCCTCAGGGAACTTAACTATGGCTACACCTTC
cdr3_length: 17
v_call: TRBV6-2/TRBV6-3
clone_size: -
j_call: TRBJ1-2
d_call: -

cdr3_aa: CASTRQVLSTDTQYF
cdr3_nt: TGTGCCAGCACCCGACAGGTACTGAGCACAGATACGCAGTATTTT
cdr3_length: 15
v_call: TRBV6-5
clone_size: once
j_call: TRBJ2-3
d_call: -

cdr3_aa: CATSDSGRGDYGYTF
cdr3_nt: TGTGCCACCAGTGATTCGGGGAGGGGGGACTATGGCTACACCTTC
cdr3_length: 15
v_call: TRBV24-1
clone_size: -
j_call: TRBJ1-2
d_call: -

cdr3_aa: CASSLTGGSGNTIYF
cdr3_nt: TGTGCCAGCAGTTTGACAGGGGGCTCTGGAAACACCATATATTTT
cdr3_length: 15
v_call: TRBV6-5
clone_size: -
j_call: TRBJ1-3
d_call: TRBD1

cdr3_aa: CASSQLGPTTNEKLFF
cdr3_nt: TGTGCCAGCAGCCAACTAGGTCCAACAACTAATGAAAAACTGTTTTTT
cdr3_length: 16
v_call: TRBV3-1/TRBV3-2
clone_size: -
j_call: TRBJ1-4
d_call: -

cdr3_aa: CASLETGGGGYTF
cdr3_nt: TGTGCCAGCCTGGAGACAGGGGGCGGCGGCTACACCTTC
cdr3_length: 13
v_call: TRBV12-3/TRBV12-4
clone_size: -
j_call: TRBJ1-2
d_call: TRBD1

cdr3_aa: CASSQLTSGTKYF
cdr3_nt: TGCGCCAGCAGCCAACTCACTAGCGGTACAAAGTACTTC
cdr3_length: 13
v_call: TRBV4-1
clone_size: -
j_call: TRBJ2-4
d_call: TRBD2

cdr3_aa: CASSPDRGWNTEAFF
cdr3_nt: TGTGCCAGCAGCCCCGACAGGGGCTGGAACACTGAAGCTTTCTTT
cdr3_length: 15
v_call: TRBV7-3
clone_size: -
j_call: TRBJ1-1
d_call: TRBD1

cdr3_aa: CASSIEGGIGQPQHF
cdr3_nt: TGTGCCAGTAGTATAGAGGGGGGGATCGGTCAGCCCCAGCATTTT
cdr3_length: 15
v_call: TRBV19
clone_size: -
j_call: TRBJ1-5
d_call: -

cdr3_aa: CASSFGTGRELFF
cdr3_nt: TGCGCCAGCAGCTTTGGGACAGGCCGCGAACTGTTTTTT
cdr3_length: 13
v_call: TRBV5-1
clone_size: once
j_call: TRBJ1-4
d_call: TRBD1

cdr3_aa: CASGLTGADTQYF
cdr3_nt: TGTGCTAGTGGGCTCACAGGTGCAGATACGCAGTATTTT
cdr3_length: 13
v_call: TRBV12-5
clone_size: -
j_call: TRBJ2-3
d_call: -

cdr3_aa: CASSLSRTGQETQYF
cdr3_nt: TGTGCCAGCAGCTTATCCAGGACAGGACAAGAGACCCAGTACTTC
cdr3_length: 15
v_call: TRBV11-1
clone_size: few
j_call: TRBJ2-5
d_call: TRBD1

cdr3_aa: CASSLGKIAGGLTDTQYF
cdr3_nt: TGTGCCAGCAGCCTGGGGAAGATAGCGGGGGGCTTAACAGATACGCAGTATTTT
cdr3_length: 18
v_call: TRBV5-5
clone_size: once
j_call: TRBJ2-3
d_call: TRBD2

cdr3_aa: CASSPGTVDSPLHF
cdr3_nt: TGTGCCAGCTCACCGGGGACAGTCGATTCACCCCTCCACTTT
cdr3_length: 14
v_call: TRBV18
clone_size: -
j_call: TRBJ1-6
d_call: TRBD1